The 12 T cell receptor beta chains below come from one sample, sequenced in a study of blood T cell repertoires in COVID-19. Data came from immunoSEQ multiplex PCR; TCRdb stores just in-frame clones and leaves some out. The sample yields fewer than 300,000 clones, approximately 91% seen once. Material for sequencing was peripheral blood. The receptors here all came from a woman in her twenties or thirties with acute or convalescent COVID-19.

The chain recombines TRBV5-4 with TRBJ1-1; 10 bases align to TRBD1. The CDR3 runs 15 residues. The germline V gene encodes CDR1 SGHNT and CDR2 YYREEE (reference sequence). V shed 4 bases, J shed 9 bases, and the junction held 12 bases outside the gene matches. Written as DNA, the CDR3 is TGTGCCAGCAGCCGACGACAGGGGGCAGGTCCGAAAGCTTTCTTT. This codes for CASSRRQGAGPKAFF.

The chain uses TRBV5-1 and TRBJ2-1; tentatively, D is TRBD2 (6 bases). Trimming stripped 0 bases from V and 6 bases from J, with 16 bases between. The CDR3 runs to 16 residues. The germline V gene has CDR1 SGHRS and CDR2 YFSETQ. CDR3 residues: CASSLAGGTAFNEQFF. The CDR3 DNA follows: TGCGCCAGCAGCTTGGCCGGAGGGACGGCCTTCAATGAGCAGTTCTTC.

Here the CDR3 reads CASSRDRWTYNEQFF. CDR3 sequence (DNA): TGTGCCAGCAGTAGGGACAGATGGACATACAATGAGCAGTTCTTC. This chain joins TRBV6-5 and TRBJ2-1; 7 positions match TRBD1. V lost 5 bases to trimming and J lost 4 bases; unmatched junction nucleotides: 8. This CDR3 comprises 15 residues. Germline V lookup: CDR1 MNHEY, CDR2 SVGAGI.

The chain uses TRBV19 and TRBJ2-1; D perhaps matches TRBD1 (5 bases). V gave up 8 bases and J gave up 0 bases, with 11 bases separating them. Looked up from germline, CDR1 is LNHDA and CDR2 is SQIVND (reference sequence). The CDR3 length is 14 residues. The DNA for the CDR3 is TGTGCCAGTTCCAGGGCGAGCTCCTACAATGAGCAGTTCTTC. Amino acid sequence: CASSRASSYNEQFF.

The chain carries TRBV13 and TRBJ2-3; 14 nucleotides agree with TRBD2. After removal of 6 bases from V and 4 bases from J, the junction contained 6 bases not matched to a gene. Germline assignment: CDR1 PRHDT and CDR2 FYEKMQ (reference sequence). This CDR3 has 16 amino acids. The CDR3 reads CASRVTSGREADTQYF. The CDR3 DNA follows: TGTGCCAGCAGGGTGACTAGCGGGAGGGAAGCAGATACGCAGTATTTT.

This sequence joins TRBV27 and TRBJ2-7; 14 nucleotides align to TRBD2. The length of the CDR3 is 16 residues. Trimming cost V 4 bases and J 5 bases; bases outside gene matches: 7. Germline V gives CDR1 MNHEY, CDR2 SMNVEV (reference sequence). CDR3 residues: CASSSGTSGRLNEQYF. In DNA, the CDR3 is TGTGCCAGCAGTTCCGGGACTAGCGGGAGACTTAACGAGCAGTACTTC.

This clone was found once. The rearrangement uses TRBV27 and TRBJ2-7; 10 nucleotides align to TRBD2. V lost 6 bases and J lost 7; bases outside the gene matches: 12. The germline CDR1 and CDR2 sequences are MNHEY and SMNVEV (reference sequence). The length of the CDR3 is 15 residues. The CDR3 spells CASRRSSGSLQEQYF. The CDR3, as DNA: TGTGCCAGCAGACGATCTAGCGGGAGCTTACAAGAGCAGTACTTC.

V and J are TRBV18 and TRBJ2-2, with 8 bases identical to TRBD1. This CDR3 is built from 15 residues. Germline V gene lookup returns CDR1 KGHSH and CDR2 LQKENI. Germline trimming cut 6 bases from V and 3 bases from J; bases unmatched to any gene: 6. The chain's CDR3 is CASSGQGAHTGELFF. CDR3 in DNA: TGTGCCAGCTCCGGACAGGGTGCGCACACCGGGGAGCTGTTTTTT.

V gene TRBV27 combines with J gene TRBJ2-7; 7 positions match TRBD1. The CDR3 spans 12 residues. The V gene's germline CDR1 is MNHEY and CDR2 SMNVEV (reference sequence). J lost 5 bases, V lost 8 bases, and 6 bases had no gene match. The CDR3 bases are TGTGCCAGCGGAGACAGGGACCACGAGCAGTACTTC. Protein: CASGDRDHEQYF.

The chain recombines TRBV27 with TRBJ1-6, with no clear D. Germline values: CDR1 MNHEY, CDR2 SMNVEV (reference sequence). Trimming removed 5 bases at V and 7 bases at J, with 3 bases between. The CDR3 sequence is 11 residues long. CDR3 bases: TGTGCCAGCAGTCCAAATTCACCCCTCCACTTT. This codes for CASSPNSPLHF.

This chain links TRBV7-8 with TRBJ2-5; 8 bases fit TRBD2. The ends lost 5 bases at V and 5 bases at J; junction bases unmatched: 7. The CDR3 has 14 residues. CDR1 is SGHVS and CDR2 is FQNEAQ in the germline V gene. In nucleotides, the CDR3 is TGTGCCAGCAGCCGAGGACTAGCTAGGGAGACCCAGTACTTC. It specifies CASSRGLARETQYF. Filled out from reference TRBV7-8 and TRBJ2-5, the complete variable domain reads GAGVSQSPRYKVAKRGQDVALRCDPISGHVSLFWYQQALGQGPEFLTYFQNEAQLDKSGLPSDRFFAERPEGSVSTLKIQRTQQEDSAVYLCASSRGLARETQYFGPGTRLLVL.

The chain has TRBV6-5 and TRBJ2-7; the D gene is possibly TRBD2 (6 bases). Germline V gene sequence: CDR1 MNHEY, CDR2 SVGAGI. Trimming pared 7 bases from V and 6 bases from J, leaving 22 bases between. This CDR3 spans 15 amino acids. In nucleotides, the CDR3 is TGTGCCAGCACCCCCCGTGGCGGGATTCTGGGCGAGCAGTACTTC. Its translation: CASTPRGGILGEQYF.